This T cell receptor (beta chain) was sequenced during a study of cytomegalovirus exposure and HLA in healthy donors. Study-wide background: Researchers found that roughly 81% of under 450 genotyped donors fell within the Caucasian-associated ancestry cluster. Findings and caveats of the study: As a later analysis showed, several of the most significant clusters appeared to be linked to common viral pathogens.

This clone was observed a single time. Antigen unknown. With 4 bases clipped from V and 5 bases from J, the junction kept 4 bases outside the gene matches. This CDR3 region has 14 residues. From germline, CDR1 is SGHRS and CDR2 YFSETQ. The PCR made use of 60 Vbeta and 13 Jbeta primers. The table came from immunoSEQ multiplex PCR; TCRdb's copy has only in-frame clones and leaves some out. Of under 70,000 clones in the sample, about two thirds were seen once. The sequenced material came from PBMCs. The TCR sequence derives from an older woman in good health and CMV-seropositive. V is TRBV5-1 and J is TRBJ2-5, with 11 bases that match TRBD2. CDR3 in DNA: TGCGCCAGCAGCCGGGGACTAGCGGCCGAGACCCAGTACTTC. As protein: CASSRGLAAETQYF.